A single sample is the source of the 9 T cell receptor beta chains below, sequenced in a study of OX40 agonist ivuxolimab in advanced cancers. Repertoires were generated with immunoSEQ multiplex PCR, while TCRdb's copy carries only in-frame clones and drops some. The sample includes over 75,000 clones, approximately 91% of them seen just once. The sequencing here drew on CD4+ or CD8+ T cells sorted from blood, taken in a trial of the OX40 agonist ivuxolimab. Receptor source: an adult with an advanced solid tumor such as melanoma, head and neck, liver or kidney cancer.

The V and J genes are TRBV9 and TRBJ2-4; maybe TRBD2 (6 bases). The V and J ends lost 0 bases and 6 bases respectively, with 10 bases between them. Per the germline V gene, CDR1 is SGDLS and CDR2 is YYNGEE. This CDR3 contains 14 residues. The CDR3 is CASSVAGEGNIQYF. DNA of the CDR3: TGTGCCAGCAGCGTAGCGGGAGAAGGAAACATTCAGTACTTC.

The V and J genes are TRBV2 and TRBJ2-1; D remains ambiguous. The CDR3 consists of 14 residues. Germline values: CDR1 SNHLY, CDR2 FYNNEI. V shed 7 bases and J shed 6 bases, with 16 bases lying between them. The chain's CDR3 is CASNRRGALNEQFF. DNA of the CDR3: TGTGCCAGCAATCGGAGAGGAGCCCTCAATGAGCAGTTCTTC. The full variable domain, rest sourced from reference TRBV2 and TRBJ2-1, is EPEVTQTPSHQVTQMGQEVILRCVPISNHLYFYWYRQILGQKVEFLVSFYNNEISEKSEIFDDQFSVERPDGSNFTLKIRSTKLEDSAMYFCASNRRGALNEQFFGPGTRLTVL.

This rearrangement joins TRBV19 to TRBJ2-4; no clear D gene. This CDR3 is 12 amino acids long. Deletions cut 1 base from V and 4 bases from J, with 2 bases between. CDR1 is LNHDA and CDR2 is SQIVND in the germline V gene (reference sequence). The chain's CDR3 is CASSIGKNIQYF. CDR3 nucleotide sequence: TGTGCCAGTAGTATAGGGAAAAACATTCAGTACTTC.

The V call is TRBV7-2, the J call TRBJ1-5, with TRBD1 identical over 7 bases. After removal of 5 bases from V and 0 bases from J, the junction contained 4 bases not matched to a gene. This CDR3 contains 15 residues. Germline lookup yields CDR1 SGHTA and CDR2 FQGNSA. The CDR3 sequence is CASSLGQYSNQPQHF. CDR3 in DNA: TGTGCCAGCAGCCTGGGACAGTATAGCAATCAGCCCCAGCATTTT.

Remarks on this clone: The same CDR3 can be traced to other DNA sequences in this sample. The chain has TRBV9 and TRBJ2-5; 7 bases line up with TRBD2. This CDR3 is 15 amino acids long. Germline V gives CDR1 SGDLS, CDR2 YYNGEE. Germline trimming cut 0 bases from V and 4 bases from J; bases unmatched to any gene: 6. The DNA for the CDR3 is TGTGCCAGCAGCGTAGCGGGCGGGAGAGGAGAGACCCAGTACTTC. This sequence encodes CASSVAGGRGETQYF. Full variable domain (outside the CDR3, taken from reference TRBV9 and TRBJ2-5): DSGVTQTPKHLITATGQRVTLRCSPRSGDLSVYWYQQSLDQGLQFLIQYYNGEERAKGNILERFSAQQFPDLHSELNLSSLELGDSALYFCASSVAGGRGETQYFGPGTRLLVL.

This chain links TRBV4-2 with TRBJ1-6; D ambiguous. Germline lookup yields CDR1 LGHNA and CDR2 YNFKEQ. V lost 4 bases, J lost 1 base, and 8 bases lay in between. This CDR3 comprises 15 residues. CDR3 protein: CASSPEGSYNSPLHF. In nucleotides, the CDR3 is TGTGCCAGCAGCCCGGAGGGATCCTATAATTCACCCCTCCACTTT.

The J gene is TRBJ1-4, the V gene TRBV27; 7 bases are a match to TRBD1. Trimming at V came to 7 bases and at J to 7 bases, leaving 12 bases not matched to a gene. Germline CDR1 reads MNHEY; CDR2 reads SMNVEV (reference sequence). This CDR3 spans 15 amino acids. For the CDR3, the DNA is TGTGCCAGCACCACCTCCAGGGGGAGGGCTGAAAAACTGTTTTTT. This translates into CASTTSRGRAEKLFF.

Only one count was recorded for this clone. The genes are TRBV9 and TRBJ1-2, with 10 bases identical to TRBD1. CDR1 and CDR2 from the germline V gene are SGDLS and YYNGEE. The trim removed 3 bases at V and 7 bases at J, leaving 12 bases unmatched. This CDR3 is 16 amino acids long. CDR3 sequence reads: CASSADRQGAYSGYTF. The CDR3 DNA reads TGTGCCAGCAGCGCGGACCGACAGGGGGCGTATAGTGGCTACACCTTC.

The chain couples TRBV2 to TRBJ1-5; D is possibly TRBD1 (6 bases). CDR1 and CDR2 from the germline V gene are SNHLY and FYNNEI. The CDR3 has 15 residues. Trimming pared 4 bases from V and 4 bases from J, leaving 14 bases between. The CDR3 sequence: CASSGQALDNQPQHF. The DNA of the CDR3 is TGTGCCAGCAGTGGACAGGCGCTAGATAATCAGCCCCAGCATTTT.